Below, 18 T cell receptor beta chains from the same sample are listed, as sequenced in a study of blood T cell repertoires in COVID-19. Assay: immunoSEQ multiplex PCR; the TCRdb copy retains only in-frame clones and omits some. This repertoire shows 65,000 to 90,000 clones, around 88% found once; its top ten account for around 7.8%. Input material: peripheral blood. These receptor sequences come from a man aged 45-65 years with active COVID-19.

This rearrangement joins TRBV4-3 to TRBJ2-7; TRBD2 aligns across 7 bases. CDR1 and CDR2 (germline): LGHNA, YSLEER. Trimming removed 4 bases from V and 2 bases from J; junction bases left unmatched: 5. The CDR3 consists of 14 residues. CDR3 in amino acids: CASSLQRGPYEQYF. The CDR3 coding sequence is TGCGCCAGCAGCCTCCAGCGGGGTCCCTACGAGCAGTACTTC.

This sequence joins TRBV4-2 and TRBJ2-3, with 10 bases matching TRBD2. Germline CDR1 reads LGHNA; CDR2 reads YNFKEQ. Losses at the gene ends were 1 base for V and 0 bases for J; bases not matched to a gene: 7. The CDR3 sequence is 18 residues long. The DNA of the CDR3 is TGTGCCAGCAGCCAAGGGACTAGCGGAGCCCCTAGCACAGATACGCAGTATTTT. Translating gives CASSQGTSGAPSTDTQYF.

The gene calls are TRBV6-5 and TRBJ1-4, with D tentatively TRBD1 (5 bases). V lost 0 bases and J 5 bases, leaving 13 bases between the germline ends. CDR1 and CDR2 (germline): MNHEY, SVGAGI. This CDR3 comprises 16 residues. The CDR3 nucleotides are TGTGCCAGCAGTTACTCGGTTTTCGGACAAAATGAAAAACTGTTTTTT. This sequence encodes CASSYSVFGQNEKLFF.

The V gene is TRBV11-3, the J gene TRBJ1-1, with D possibly matching TRBD1 (5 bases). The germline V and J ends were trimmed by 1 base and 4 bases, with 13 bases remaining between them. There are 15 residues in the CDR3. The germline gives CDR1 SGHNT, CDR2 YENEEA. The CDR3 loop reads CASSLGPGRGTEAFF. The DNA of the CDR3 is TGTGCCAGCAGCTTAGGCCCGGGGCGGGGCACTGAAGCTTTCTTT.

The J gene is TRBJ2-2, the V gene TRBV3-1 (or the pseudogene TRBV3-2), with 9 bases identical to TRBD1. The CDR3 contains 16 residues. With V trimmed by 3 bases and J by 4 bases, 6 bases remained unmatched. From germline, CDR1 is LGHDT and CDR2 YNNKEL (reference sequence). The CDR3 sequence: CASSQRGQGLTGELFF. CDR3 DNA sequence: TGTGCCAGCAGCCAGAGGGGACAGGGCCTCACCGGGGAGCTGTTTTTT.

The V gene is TRBV19, the J gene TRBJ2-7; D is possibly TRBD1 (5 bases). Germline V gives CDR1 LNHDA, CDR2 SQIVND (reference sequence). The V and J ends lost 2 bases and 2 bases respectively, with 13 bases between them. CDR3 length: 15 residues. This chain's CDR3 is CASSITSDRTYEQYF. DNA of the CDR3: TGTGCCAGTAGTATAACCTCCGACAGAACCTACGAGCAGTACTTC.

This clone was seen a single time. The chain carries TRBV7-2 and TRBJ1-6, with 9 bases that match TRBD1. Trimming cost V 3 bases and J 6 bases; bases outside gene matches: 6. This CDR3 is built from 16 residues. CDR1 and CDR2 (germline): SGHTA, FQGNSA. The CDR3 protein is CASSFSGTGSNSPLHF. The CDR3, as DNA: TGTGCCAGCAGCTTTTCCGGGACAGGGAGTAATTCACCCCTCCACTTT.

J is TRBJ2-7 and V is TRBV27; 10 nucleotides match TRBD2. The CDR3 totals 14 residues. Trimming removed 4 bases from V and 10 bases from J; junction bases left unmatched: 10. CDR1 is MNHEY, CDR2 SMNVEV, per germline (reference sequence). CDR3 region: CASSSSTSGLIQYF. In DNA form, the CDR3 reads TGTGCCAGCAGTTCCTCGACTAGCGGGTTGATTCAGTACTTC.

The J gene is TRBJ2-3, the V gene TRBV6-5, with D perhaps matching TRBD1 (5 bases). The CDR3 is 12 residues long. Germline-derived CDR1 and CDR2 are MNHEY and SVGAGI. Deletions cut 5 bases from V and 6 bases from J, with 9 bases between. The CDR3 DNA reads as TGTGCCAGCAGTCCCTACAGGGATACGCAGTATTTT. Protein: CASSPYRDTQYF.

This rearrangement joins TRBV6-5 to TRBJ2-3; D remains unclear. Trimming pared 4 bases from V and 4 bases from J, leaving 12 bases between. The CDR3 has 14 amino acids. CDR1 and CDR2 (germline): MNHEY, SVGAGI. This CDR3 reads CASSSTQVADTQYF. The CDR3 DNA is TGTGCCAGCAGTTCCACCCAGGTTGCAGATACGCAGTATTTT.

This chain links TRBV29-1 with TRBJ2-2; the D gene is possibly TRBD1 (5 bases). With 7 bases removed from V and 0 bases from J, the gap between germline ends came to 12 bases. This CDR3 region has 14 residues. Germline V gene sequence: CDR1 SQVTM, CDR2 ANQGSEA. The CDR3 DNA follows: TGCAGCGGAGTGGGGCAGGCGAACACCGGGGAGCTGTTTTTT. This encodes CSGVGQANTGELFF.

The chain has TRBV20-1 and TRBJ2-3; tentative D call: TRBD1 (5 bases). The germline gives CDR1 DFQATT, CDR2 SNEGSKA (reference sequence). Between the trimmed V and J ends, which lost 3 bases and 3 bases, there was a span of 13 bases. The CDR3 covers 14 residues. The CDR3 DNA is TGCAGTGCTAGTCCTCAGGGAAGGACAGATACGCAGTATTTT. As protein: CSASPQGRTDTQYF.

The chain couples TRBV5-1 to TRBJ2-2; TRBD1 is a possible D gene (5 bases). With 0 bases removed from V and 0 bases from J, the gap between germline ends came to 15 bases. This CDR3 contains 18 residues. CDR1 and CDR2 (germline): SGHRS, YFSETQ. The CDR3 here is CASSLEGFWGSNTGELFF. DNA of the CDR3: TGCGCCAGCAGCTTGGAGGGGTTTTGGGGCTCGAACACCGGGGAGCTGTTTTTT.

The chain has TRBV5-5 and TRBJ1-5; possible D gene TRBD1, 5 bases. The CDR3 covers 15 residues. Per the germline V gene, CDR1 is SGHKS and CDR2 is YYEKEE (reference sequence). V was pared by 4 bases and J by 0 bases, with 11 bases between. The CDR3 nucleotides are TGTGCCAGCAGCCCAGGACAAATTAGCAATCAGCCCCAGCATTTT. This encodes CASSPGQISNQPQHF.

The chain uses TRBV7-8 and TRBJ2-5, with 9 bases lining up with TRBD1. CDR1 is SGHVS, CDR2 FQNEAQ, per germline. V was clipped by 5 bases and J by 5 bases; unmatched bases: 6. There are 14 residues in the CDR3. This CDR3 reads CASSPGTGLETQYF. DNA of the CDR3: TGTGCCAGCAGCCCCGGGACAGGGTTGGAGACCCAGTACTTC. The full variable domain, its missing parts supplied by reference TRBV7-8 and TRBJ2-5, is GAGVSQSPRYKVAKRGQDVALRCDPISGHVSLFWYQQALGQGPEFLTYFQNEAQLDKSGLPSDRFFAERPEGSVSTLKIQRTQQEDSAVYLCASSPGTGLETQYFGPGTRLLVL.

This sequence joins TRBV9 and TRBJ2-3; unclear D gene. The CDR3 runs to 14 residues. The germline CDR1 and CDR2 sequences are SGDLS and YYNGEE. The V end was cut by 3 bases, the J end by 0 bases, with 8 bases between. The CDR3 DNA is TGTGCCAGCAGCGCACAACAGAGCACAGATACGCAGTATTTT. It codes for CASSAQQSTDTQYF. The full variable domain, its missing parts supplied by reference TRBV9 and TRBJ2-3, is DSGVTQTPKHLITATGQRVTLRCSPRSGDLSVYWYQQSLDQGLQFLIQYYNGEERAKGNILERFSAQQFPDLHSELNLSSLELGDSALYFCASSAQQSTDTQYFGPGTRLTVL.

The CDR3 DNA is TGTGCCAGCTCAACAGGGATAGGAGAGACCCAGTACTTC. Residues: CASSTGIGETQYF. The V and J genes are TRBV18 and TRBJ2-5; tentatively, D is TRBD1 (6 bases). Looked up from germline, CDR1 is KGHSH and CDR2 is LQKENI. Trimming removed 5 bases from V and 4 bases from J, with 11 bases in between. The CDR3 length is 13 residues.

The V and J genes are TRBV5-1 and TRBJ2-5, with D tentatively TRBD2 (6 bases). Trimming cost V 4 bases and J 5 bases, with 15 bases left between them. This CDR3 spans 14 amino acids. Germline CDR1 is SGHRS and CDR2 is YFSETQ. CDR3: CASSLVGEVETQYF. CDR3 coding DNA: TGCGCCAGCAGCCTAGTCGGGGAGGTGGAGACCCAGTACTTC.